This T cell receptor (beta chain) was documented in a study of human versus mouse CDR3 diversity and MHC coevolution. Germline CDR1 LGHNA, CDR2 YSLEER. V was clipped by 0 bases and J by 5 bases, with 11 bases between them. This CDR3 is 14 amino acids long. Concerning this clone: What it binds is not known.

General study results and limits: On average, humans showed more CDR3 deletions and insertions than mice.

Sequencing used immunoSEQ multiplex PCR; TCRdb keeps in-frame clones, though not all of them. This sample has tens of thousands of clones, with 90% to 95% found just once. This TCR derives from a person aged 25 to 75 in good health. The sample was naive CD4+ T cells from blood. Sample subset: CD45RO-negative CD62L-positive naive CD4 T cells. The V gene is TRBV4-3, the J gene TRBJ2-7; D perhaps matches TRBD1 (5 bases). CDR3 DNA sequence: TGCGCCAGCAGCCAAGATCGGCAGGGTGACGAGCAGTACTTC. Translated, it gives CASSQDRQGDEQYF.